The sequence of this T cell receptor beta chain was determined in a study of T cell responses to AZD1222 COVID-19 vaccine. CDR3 size: 16 residues. Germline V gives CDR1 MDHEN, CDR2 SYDVKM. V gave up 5 bases and J gave up 0 bases, with 17 bases separating them. With respect to this clone: Its antigen remains unknown.

General study findings and limits: The donor cohort was predominantly white British with a female majority, and clonal diversity may have been underestimated.

Only in-frame clones appear in the TCRdb table, and some are missing; sequencing was by immunoSEQ multiplex PCR. The sample has around 110,000 clones; about 91% are singletons. The rearrangement joins TRBV28 to TRBJ2-7; a possible D gene is TRBD2 (5 bases). The sample here was peripheral blood, taken 28 days after the second AZD1222 dose. This clonotype was sampled from an adult who received the AZD1222 COVID-19 vaccine. CDR3 bases: TGTGCCAGCAGTACAATGGACGGGAAGAGCTCCTACGAGCAGTACTTC. It yields the protein CASSTMDGKSSYEQYF. The full variable domain, completed using reference TRBV28 and TRBJ2-7, is DVKVTQSSRYLVKRTGEKVFLECVQDMDHENMFWYRQDPGLGLRLIYFSYDVKMKEKGDIPEGYSVSREKKERFSLILESASTNQTSMYLCASSTMDGKSSYEQYFGPGTRLTVT.